This T cell receptor (beta chain) was captured in a study of breast tumors, draining lymph nodes, adjacent tissues. Study-wide findings and caveats: The data were judged consistent with most tumor T cells coming from lymph node and expanding in tumor.

TCRdb reprocessed the multiplex PCR reads via MiXCR and lists one record per CDR3 protein. The data contain 200,000 or so distinct CDR3 sequences, approximately 33% of them seen just once; the ten biggest clones take up approximately 4.5%. Breast cancer patients provided tissue from their axillary draining lymph nodes. The ends were cut back, 6 bases at V and 5 bases at J, with 13 bases in the middle. CDR1 and CDR2 from the germline V gene are ENHRY and SYGVKD. The length of the CDR3 is 13 residues. This clonotype has a count of ten or more. What it binds is unknown. The sequenced sample was axillary lymph node tissue. J is TRBJ2-5 and V is TRBV10-3, with D possibly being TRBD2 (7 bases). The TCR sequence derives from a female donor with breast cancer. Some clones in this sample may be carry-over from other donors' samples. The CDR3 here is CAIRGGGQETQYF. In DNA, the CDR3 is TGTGCCATCAGGGGGGGGGGCCAGGAGACCCAGTACTTC.